Below are 13 T cell receptor beta chains sequenced from a single sample in a study of blood T cell repertoires in COVID-19. Some clones are missing from TCRdb's copy, which holds only in-frame ones; the method was immunoSEQ multiplex PCR. The table lists around 100,000 clones, 88% of them singletons. Sequenced material: peripheral blood. These receptors originate from a human donor in a cohort sampled during active COVID-19.

This chain joins TRBV7-8 and TRBJ1-3; D is uncertain. CDR1 and CDR2 (germline): SGHVS, FQNEAQ. V dropped 1 base and J dropped 4 bases, with 14 bases sitting between them. The CDR3 has 16 amino acids. The CDR3 loop is CASSLGPGKHGNTIYF. DNA for the CDR3: TGTGCCAGCAGCTTAGGACCCGGGAAGCACGGAAACACCATATATTTT.

The chain links TRBV5-1 to TRBJ2-3, with D unclear. The CDR3 consists of 13 residues. V was trimmed by 7 bases and J by 5 bases, leaving 14 bases between them. Germline V lookup: CDR1 SGHRS, CDR2 YFSETQ. The CDR3 sequence: CASEEGLGDTQYF. DNA of the CDR3: TGCGCCAGCGAGGAAGGTCTGGGAGATACGCAGTATTTT.

The chain links TRBV11-2 to TRBJ2-5, with D possibly being TRBD2 (5 bases). This CDR3 region has 15 residues. V lost 5 bases and J lost 1, with 14 bases in between. Per germline, CDR1 SGHAT and CDR2 FQNNGV. CDR3 sequence: CASSAAWTLQETQYF. DNA of the CDR3: TGTGCCAGCAGCGCCGCCTGGACTCTCCAAGAGACCCAGTACTTC.

The rearrangement uses TRBV6-1 and TRBJ1-5; TRBD1 aligns across 9 bases. The CDR3 loop spans 15 amino acids. The germline gives CDR1 MNHNS, CDR2 SASEGT. Trimming cost V 0 bases and J 6 bases; bases outside gene matches: 3. The CDR3: CASSEAGQGLQPQHF. In nucleotides, the CDR3 is TGTGCCAGCAGTGAAGCGGGACAGGGCCTTCAGCCCCAGCATTTT.

This chain joins TRBV29-1 and TRBJ2-3; TRBD2 aligns across 11 bases. The germline gives CDR1 SQVTM, CDR2 ANQGSEA. The CDR3 has 15 amino acids. The J segment lost 2 bases and the V segment lost 7 bases, leaving 8 bases of the junction unmatched. The CDR3 nucleotides are TGCAGCGCCTCACTAGCGGGAGAGCCCACAGATACGCAGTATTTT. Translation: CSASLAGEPTDTQYF.

The chain uses TRBV11-2 and TRBJ2-3; the D gene is possibly TRBD2 (6 bases). V dropped 1 base and J dropped 5 bases, with 13 bases sitting between them. There are 15 residues in the CDR3. CDR1 SGHAT and CDR2 FQNNGV come from the germline V gene. CDR3 nucleotide sequence: TGTGCCAGCAGCTTAGGCGGAGCGGGCGGAGATACGCAGTATTTT. Amino acids: CASSLGGAGGDTQYF.

The chain recombines TRBV7-9 with TRBJ2-1, with 11 bases that match TRBD1. This CDR3 is built from 15 residues. The V gene end was trimmed by 6 bases and the J gene end by 11 bases; junction bases not matched to a gene: 12. Germline V CDR1 and CDR2: SEHNR, FQNEAQ (reference sequence). The CDR3 reads CASSPWDRGSDKQFF. CDR3 nucleotide sequence: TGTGCCAGCAGTCCTTGGGACAGGGGGAGTGATAAGCAGTTCTTC.

This rearrangement joins TRBV6-5 to TRBJ1-2, with no clear D. Deletions cut 6 bases from V and 2 bases from J, with 13 bases between. The CDR3 length is 14 residues. Germline CDR1 is MNHEY and CDR2 is SVGAGI. CDR3 amino acids: CASSNPGGNYGYTF. The CDR3, as DNA: TGTGCCAGCAGCAACCCTGGAGGGAACTATGGCTACACCTTC.

The chain links TRBV7-9 to TRBJ1-6; D may be TRBD1 (5 bases). This CDR3 comprises 18 residues. Per the germline V gene, CDR1 is SEHNR and CDR2 is FQNEAQ (reference sequence). V was pared by 5 bases and J by 0 bases, with 17 bases between. The CDR3 sequence is CASSRNPQGSSYNSPLHF. CDR3 sequence (DNA): TGTGCCAGCAGCCGAAATCCGCAGGGTAGCTCCTATAATTCACCCCTCCACTTT.

This sequence joins TRBV6-1 and TRBJ2-1, with a weak D call TRBD2 (6 bases). Per germline, CDR1 MNHNS and CDR2 SASEGT. The CDR3 totals 15 residues. V was shortened by 3 bases and J by 6 bases, with 15 bases between the two germline ends. The CDR3 is CASSEVAETPNEQFF. The CDR3 region has the DNA TGTGCCAGCAGTGAGGTAGCGGAGACCCCCAATGAGCAGTTCTTC.

This rearrangement joins TRBV5-4 to TRBJ2-7; tentatively, D is TRBD2 (5 bases). CDR3 length equals 13 residues. Per the germline V gene, CDR1 is SGHNT and CDR2 is YYREEE (reference sequence). V was clipped by 4 bases and J by 5 bases, with 13 bases between them. For the CDR3, the DNA is TGTGCCAGCAGCCCTCGAAGGCGGGACGAGCAGTACTTC. This encodes CASSPRRRDEQYF.

CDR3 residues: CASSESGDRSTKSEPQHF. The CDR3 DNA is TGCGCCAGCAGTGAGTCGGGGGACAGAAGCACCAAATCAGAACCCCAGCATTTT. V is TRBV10-1 and J is TRBJ1-5, with 7 bases lining up with TRBD1. The CDR3 consists of 18 residues. With 0 bases clipped from V and 10 bases from J, the junction kept 18 bases outside the gene matches. From germline, CDR1 is WNHNN and CDR2 SYGVQD (reference sequence).

The chain couples TRBV19 to TRBJ2-7; 7 positions agree with TRBD2. J gave up 2 bases and V 3 bases, and 7 bases lay outside the gene matches. The CDR3 is 15 residues long. Per germline, CDR1 LNHDA and CDR2 SQIVND (reference sequence). The DNA for the CDR3 is TGTGCCAGTAGTATTGGGCTAGCGGAAACCTACGAGCAGTACTTC. Residues: CASSIGLAETYEQYF.